This T cell receptor beta chain is drawn from a study of blood T cell repertoires in COVID-19. Some clones are missing from TCRdb's copy, which holds only in-frame ones; the method was immunoSEQ multiplex PCR. The sample lists 350,000 to 400,000 clones, 75% to 90% occurring once. The V gene lost 11 bases and the J gene lost 3 bases, with 16 bases spanning the gap. Germline V gene lookup returns CDR1 MGHRA and CDR2 YSYEKL. This CDR3 contains 14 residues. The clonotype originates from a man aged 18-30 years who had recovered from COVID-19. Sequencing was performed on PBMCs or T cells enriched from blood (not recorded which). The V and J genes are TRBV4-1 and TRBJ2-2; D may be TRBD1 (6 bases). The CDR3 bases are TGCGCCGGAAAAAGGGGGAGTGACACCGGGGAGCTGTTTTTT. Its protein product is CAGKRGSDTGELFF.